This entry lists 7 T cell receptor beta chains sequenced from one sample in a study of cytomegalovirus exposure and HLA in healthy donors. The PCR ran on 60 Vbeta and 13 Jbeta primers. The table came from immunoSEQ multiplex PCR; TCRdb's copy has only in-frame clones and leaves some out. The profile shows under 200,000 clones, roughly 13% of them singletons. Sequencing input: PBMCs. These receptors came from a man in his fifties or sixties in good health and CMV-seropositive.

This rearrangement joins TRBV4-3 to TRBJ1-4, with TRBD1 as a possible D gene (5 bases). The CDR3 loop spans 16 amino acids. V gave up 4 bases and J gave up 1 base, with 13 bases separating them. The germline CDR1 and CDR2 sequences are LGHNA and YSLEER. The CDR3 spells CASSLSWGGTNEKLFF. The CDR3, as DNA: TGCGCCAGCAGCCTGTCCTGGGGGGGAACTAATGAAAAACTGTTTTTT.

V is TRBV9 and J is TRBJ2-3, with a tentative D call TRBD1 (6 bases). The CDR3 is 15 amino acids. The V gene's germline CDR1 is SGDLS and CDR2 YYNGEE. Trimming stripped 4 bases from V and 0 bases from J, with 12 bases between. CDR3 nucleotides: TGTGCCAGCAGCCCAGACAGGATAAGCACAGATACGCAGTATTTT. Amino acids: CASSPDRISTDTQYF.

The CDR3 DNA is TGTGCCAGCAGCTTGGGAAGCGGGGGGAGGAATGAGCAGTTCTTC. Residues: CASSLGSGGRNEQFF. The rearrangement uses TRBV7-9 and TRBJ2-1; 9 positions match TRBD2. Trimming took 3 bases from V and 7 from J; bases not matched to a gene: 7. The CDR3 is 15 residues long. CDR1 SEHNR and CDR2 FQNEAQ come from the germline V gene (reference sequence). Full variable domain (missing parts from reference TRBV7-9 and TRBJ2-1): DTGVSQNPRHKITKRGQNVTFRCDPISEHNRLYWYRQTLGQGPEFLTYFQNEAQLEKSRLLSDRFSAERPKGSFSTLEIQRTEQGDSAMYLCASSLGSGGRNEQFFGPGTRLTVL.

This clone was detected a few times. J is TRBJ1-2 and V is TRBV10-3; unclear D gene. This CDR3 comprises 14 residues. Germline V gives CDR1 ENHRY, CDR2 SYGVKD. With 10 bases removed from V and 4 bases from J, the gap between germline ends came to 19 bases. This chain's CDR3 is CATSGSGSSYGYTF. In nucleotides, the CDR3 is TGTGCCACCAGCGGGTCGGGGTCCTCCTATGGCTACACCTTC.

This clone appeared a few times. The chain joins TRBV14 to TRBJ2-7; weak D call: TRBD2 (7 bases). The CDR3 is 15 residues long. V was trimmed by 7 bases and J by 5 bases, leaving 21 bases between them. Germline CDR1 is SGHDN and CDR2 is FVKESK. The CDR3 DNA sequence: TGTGCCAGCAATCCCCGGGGGGCGACATTTGACGAGCAGTACTTC. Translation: CASNPRGATFDEQYF.

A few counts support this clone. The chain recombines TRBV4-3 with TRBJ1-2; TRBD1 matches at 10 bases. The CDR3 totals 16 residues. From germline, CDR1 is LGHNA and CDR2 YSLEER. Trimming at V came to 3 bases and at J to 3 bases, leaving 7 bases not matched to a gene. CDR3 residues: CASSHPRDRGDYGYTF. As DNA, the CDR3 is TGCGCCAGCAGCCACCCCCGGGACAGGGGAGACTATGGCTACACCTTC.

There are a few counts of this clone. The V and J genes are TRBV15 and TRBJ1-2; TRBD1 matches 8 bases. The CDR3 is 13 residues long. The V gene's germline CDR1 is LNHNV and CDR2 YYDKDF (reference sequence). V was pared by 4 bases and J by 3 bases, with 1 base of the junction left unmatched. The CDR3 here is CATSTGQDYGYTF. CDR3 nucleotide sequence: TGTGCCACCAGCACGGGACAGGACTATGGCTACACCTTC.